This T cell receptor (beta chain) was sequenced in a study of blood T cell repertoires in COVID-19. Only in-frame clones appear in the TCRdb table, and some are missing; sequencing was by immunoSEQ multiplex PCR. The data show nearly 80,000 clones, approximately 78% seen once. The length of the CDR3 is 14 residues. Unmatched junction bases numbered 5, after V lost 2 bases and J lost 7 bases. The germline CDR1 and CDR2 sequences are GTSNPN and SVGIG (reference sequence). The rearrangement uses TRBV30 and TRBJ1-6; 7 nucleotides line up with TRBD1. Material: peripheral blood. The clonotype was recovered from a woman in her seventies with acute or convalescent COVID-19. CDR3 region: CAWSLDRANSPLHF. CDR3 sequence (DNA): TGTGCCTGGAGTCTCGACAGGGCAAATTCACCCCTCCACTTT.